This is a list of T cell receptor beta chains from one sample in a study of blood T cells in healthy people across ages. Each CDR3 protein gets one entry after TCRdb re-called the 5' RACE reads with MiXCR. The table shows 910,000 or so distinct CDR3 sequences, with roughly 50% occurring only once. Sequencing input: blood. Source of these receptors: an older woman in good health. CDR3s include the opening cysteine and the closing phenylalanine or tryptophan. The order of the fields is V gene, D gene, clone size, J gene, CDR3 protein, CDR3 DNA. A D gene is named only where the DNA matches it firmly. The size entry is marked missing in some rows and otherwise reads once, few, many or a size class.

TRBV7-9	TRBD1	many	TRBJ1-1	CASKTGLSTEAFF	TGTGCCAGCAAGACAGGGTTGAGCACTGAAGCTTTCTTT
TRBV4-3	TRBD2	NA	TRBJ2-1	CASSQDWGLAGYNEQFF	TGCGCCAGCAGCCAAGATTGGGGACTAGCGGGGTACAATGAGCAGTTCTTC
TRBV7-2	NA	NA	TRBJ2-5	CASSSYGQPRGETQYF	TGTGCCAGCAGCTCGTACGGACAACCCCGAGGGGAGACCCAGTACTTC
TRBV6-1	NA	once	TRBJ2-7	CASSEEVGSYEQYF	TGTGCCAGCAGTGAAGAGGTGGGTAGCTACGAGCAGTACTTC
TRBV6-2/TRBV6-3	NA	few	TRBJ2-5	CASSYPAGVQETQYF	TGTGCCAGCAGTTACCCGGCAGGGGTCCAAGAGACCCAGTACTTC
TRBV20-1	NA	few	TRBJ2-3	CSAREDRKGPDTQYF	TGCAGTGCTAGAGAAGACAGGAAGGGTCCAGATACGCAGTATTTT
TRBV7-9	NA	NA	TRBJ2-7	CASSSYPRDEQYF	TGTGCCAGCAGCTCATACCCAAGGGACGAGCAGTACTTC
TRBV20-1	NA	NA	TRBJ2-1	CSARVETSSCNEQFF	TGCAGTGCTAGAGTTGAGACCTCCTCCTGCAATGAGCAGTTCTTC
TRBV7-7	NA	NA	TRBJ2-3	CASSTGTSSTDTQYF	TGTGCCAGCAGCACCGGGACCTCTAGCACAGATACGCAGTATTTT
TRBV20-1	TRBD2	NA	TRBJ2-7	CSAPLAGFNEQYF	TGCAGTGCTCCCCTAGCGGGATTCAACGAGCAGTACTTC
TRBV6-6	NA	NA	TRBJ2-7	CAGVGEQYF	TGCGCAGGGGTCGGCGAGCAGTACTTC
TRBV6-2/TRBV6-3	NA	NA	TRBJ1-4	CASSYAGRREKLFF	TGTGCCAGCAGTTACGCAGGACGTCGGGAAAAACTGTTTTTT
TRBV12-3/TRBV12-4	NA	NA	TRBJ2-3	CASSPPRAGHDTQYF	TGTGCCAGCAGCCCCCCTCGAGCGGGACACGATACGCAGTATTTT
TRBV5-6	TRBD2	few	TRBJ2-4	CASSLEVPGRVNIQYF	TGTGCCAGCAGCTTGGAGGTACCCGGGAGGGTAAACATTCAGTACTTC
TRBV20-1	TRBD2	once	TRBJ2-3	CSATLAATDTQYF	TGCAGTGCAACTCTAGCGGCCACAGATACGCAGTATTTT
TRBV15	NA	NA	TRBJ2-3	CATSRDSPEISTDTQYF	TGTGCCACCAGCAGAGACTCCCCGGAGATTAGCACAGATACGCAGTATTTT
TRBV4-1	NA	once	TRBJ2-5	CASSQVLRVRETQYF	TGCGCCAGCAGCCAAGTGTTAAGGGTTCGGGAGACCCAGTACTTC
TRBV5-1	NA	NA	TRBJ2-7	CASSFPASPAQYF	TGCGCCAGCAGCTTTCCGGCTAGTCCCGCGCAGTACTTC
TRBV3-1	TRBD2	NA	TRBJ2-5	CASSRMKGTSGSQETQYF	TGTGCCAGCAGCCGGATGAAGGGCACTAGCGGGAGCCAAGAGACCCAGTACTTC
TRBV7-9	TRBD2	NA	TRBJ2-1	CASSPDPGLAGEGFF	TGTGCCAGCAGCCCGGACCCGGGACTAGCGGGGGAAGGGTTCTTC
TRBV10-3	TRBD1	few	TRBJ2-7	CANGQGNSYEQYF	TGTGCCAACGGACAGGGGAATAGCTACGAGCAGTACTTC
TRBV4-3	NA	few	TRBJ2-7	CASSQPRYF	TGCGCCAGCAGCCAACCGCGGTACTTC
TRBV29-1	NA	NA	TRBJ1-5	CSVGGGSQPQHF	TGCAGCGTTGGAGGGGGATCTCAGCCCCAGCATTTT
TRBV4-1	TRBD2	NA	TRBJ2-1	CASSQGGREGGEQFF	TGCGCCAGCAGCCAAGGGGGGCGGGAGGGCGGTGAGCAGTTCTTC
TRBV29-1	NA	few	TRBJ2-7	CSVGTLGVYYEQYF	TGCAGCGTTGGTACTCTCGGCGTCTACTACGAGCAGTACTTC
TRBV19	TRBD1	NA	TRBJ2-1	CASSLRSGQGVVDEQFF	TGTGCCAGTAGCCTCCGTTCAGGACAGGGGGTAGTTGATGAGCAGTTCTTC
TRBV6-1	NA	NA	TRBJ1-6	CASSEVGRRNSPLHF	TGTGCCAGCAGTGAAGTCGGCAGGCGAAATTCACCCCTCCACTTT
TRBV29-1	NA	NA	TRBJ1-2	CSVDSFRDGYTF	TGCAGCGTTGACTCTTTTAGGGACGGCTACACCTTC
TRBV6-5	NA	NA	TRBJ2-7	CASSYYATVSYEQYF	TGTGCCAGCAGTTACTATGCAACAGTCTCCTACGAGCAGTACTTC
TRBV20-1	TRBD2	NA	TRBJ2-7	CSASDSGTSGGYEQYF	TGCAGTGCTAGTGACTCCGGGACTAGCGGCGGCTACGAGCAGTACTTC
TRBV18	NA	NA	TRBJ2-7	CASSPGGPGEQYF	TGTGCCAGCTCACCGGGAGGCCCGGGGGAGCAGTACTTC
TRBV18	TRBD1	NA	TRBJ1-2	CASSPVAQGLNYGYTF	TGTGCCAGCTCACCGGTCGCACAGGGGTTGAACTATGGCTACACCTTC
TRBV27	NA	NA	TRBJ2-5	CASSFGVTYGNEQYF	TGTGCCAGCAGTTTTGGCGTCACCTATGGGAATGAGCAGTACTTC
TRBV2	NA	few	TRBJ1-1	CASRSGSEAFF	TGTGCCAGCAGATCAGGGAGTGAAGCTTTCTTT
TRBV20-1	TRBD2	NA	TRBJ2-7	CSARGRAGRLSYEQYF	TGCAGTGCTAGAGGAAGAGCGGGAAGACTCTCCTACGAGCAGTACTTC
TRBV15	TRBD2	few	TRBJ2-7	CATSRVGLAGKGQYF	TGTGCCACCAGCAGAGTGGGACTAGCGGGAAAAGGGCAGTACTTC
TRBV28	TRBD2	NA	TRBJ2-1	CASSSLAGGSGNEQFF	TGTGCCAGCAGTTCCCTAGCGGGAGGATCAGGGAATGAGCAGTTCTTC
TRBV4-3	TRBD2	NA	TRBJ2-1	CASSALAGGYNEQFF	TGCGCCAGCAGTGCACTAGCGGGAGGCTACAATGAGCAGTTCTTC
TRBV20-1	NA	once	TRBJ2-7	CSARTRSVGYEQYF	TGCAGTGCTAGAACCCGGAGTGTCGGCTACGAGCAGTACTTC
TRBV6-5	TRBD1	NA	TRBJ2-4	CASSYGGTGAKNIQYF	TGTGCCAGCAGTTACGGTGGGACAGGGGCCAAAAACATTCAGTACTTC
TRBV6-2/TRBV6-3	TRBD1	few	TRBJ2-1	CASSKASPTGTSEQFF	TGTGCCAGCAGTAAAGCATCCCCGACAGGGACAAGTGAGCAGTTCTTC
TRBV4-3	TRBD2	few	TRBJ2-1	CASSQFSGRAYNEQFF	TGCGCCAGCAGCCAATTTAGCGGGAGGGCCTACAATGAGCAGTTCTTC
TRBV29-1	NA	few	TRBJ2-7	CSVEKDSYEQYF	TGCAGCGTTGAAAAGGACTCCTACGAGCAGTACTTC
TRBV3-1	NA	NA	TRBJ2-5	CASSLPRSGQETQYF	TGTGCCAGCAGCCTGCCCCGCTCAGGTCAAGAGACCCAGTACTTC
TRBV7-2	NA	few	TRBJ2-3	CAKEGPLSTDTQYF	TGTGCAAAGGAGGGGCCTTTAAGCACAGATACGCAGTATTTT
TRBV27	NA	few	TRBJ2-7	CASSFNGGGTYEQYF	TGTGCCAGCAGTTTTAACGGGGGAGGTACCTACGAGCAGTACTTC
TRBV12-3/TRBV12-4	TRBD1	few	TRBJ2-7	CASSLAGQGVHEQYF	TGTGCCAGCAGTTTGGCGGGACAGGGGGTCCACGAGCAGTACTTC
TRBV9	TRBD1	NA	TRBJ2-7	CASSPYSGTGGYEQYF	TGTGCCAGCAGCCCTTACTCCGGGACAGGGGGCTACGAGCAGTACTTC
TRBV29-1	NA	NA	TRBJ2-5	CSVVGTYQETQYF	TGCAGCGTTGTTGGGACTTACCAAGAGACCCAGTACTTC
TRBV2	NA	few	TRBJ2-3	CASSEGRTPSTDTQYF	TGTGCCAGCAGTGAAGGGAGGACACCCAGCACAGATACGCAGTATTTT
TRBV12-3/TRBV12-4	NA	NA	TRBJ2-7	CASSAYDEQYF	TGTGCCAGCAGTGCGTACGACGAGCAGTACTTC
TRBV5-1	TRBD2	few	TRBJ2-1	CASSSIGLAGGISSYNEQFF	TGCGCCAGCAGTTCGATCGGACTAGCGGGAGGGATAAGCTCCTACAATGAGCAGTTCTTC